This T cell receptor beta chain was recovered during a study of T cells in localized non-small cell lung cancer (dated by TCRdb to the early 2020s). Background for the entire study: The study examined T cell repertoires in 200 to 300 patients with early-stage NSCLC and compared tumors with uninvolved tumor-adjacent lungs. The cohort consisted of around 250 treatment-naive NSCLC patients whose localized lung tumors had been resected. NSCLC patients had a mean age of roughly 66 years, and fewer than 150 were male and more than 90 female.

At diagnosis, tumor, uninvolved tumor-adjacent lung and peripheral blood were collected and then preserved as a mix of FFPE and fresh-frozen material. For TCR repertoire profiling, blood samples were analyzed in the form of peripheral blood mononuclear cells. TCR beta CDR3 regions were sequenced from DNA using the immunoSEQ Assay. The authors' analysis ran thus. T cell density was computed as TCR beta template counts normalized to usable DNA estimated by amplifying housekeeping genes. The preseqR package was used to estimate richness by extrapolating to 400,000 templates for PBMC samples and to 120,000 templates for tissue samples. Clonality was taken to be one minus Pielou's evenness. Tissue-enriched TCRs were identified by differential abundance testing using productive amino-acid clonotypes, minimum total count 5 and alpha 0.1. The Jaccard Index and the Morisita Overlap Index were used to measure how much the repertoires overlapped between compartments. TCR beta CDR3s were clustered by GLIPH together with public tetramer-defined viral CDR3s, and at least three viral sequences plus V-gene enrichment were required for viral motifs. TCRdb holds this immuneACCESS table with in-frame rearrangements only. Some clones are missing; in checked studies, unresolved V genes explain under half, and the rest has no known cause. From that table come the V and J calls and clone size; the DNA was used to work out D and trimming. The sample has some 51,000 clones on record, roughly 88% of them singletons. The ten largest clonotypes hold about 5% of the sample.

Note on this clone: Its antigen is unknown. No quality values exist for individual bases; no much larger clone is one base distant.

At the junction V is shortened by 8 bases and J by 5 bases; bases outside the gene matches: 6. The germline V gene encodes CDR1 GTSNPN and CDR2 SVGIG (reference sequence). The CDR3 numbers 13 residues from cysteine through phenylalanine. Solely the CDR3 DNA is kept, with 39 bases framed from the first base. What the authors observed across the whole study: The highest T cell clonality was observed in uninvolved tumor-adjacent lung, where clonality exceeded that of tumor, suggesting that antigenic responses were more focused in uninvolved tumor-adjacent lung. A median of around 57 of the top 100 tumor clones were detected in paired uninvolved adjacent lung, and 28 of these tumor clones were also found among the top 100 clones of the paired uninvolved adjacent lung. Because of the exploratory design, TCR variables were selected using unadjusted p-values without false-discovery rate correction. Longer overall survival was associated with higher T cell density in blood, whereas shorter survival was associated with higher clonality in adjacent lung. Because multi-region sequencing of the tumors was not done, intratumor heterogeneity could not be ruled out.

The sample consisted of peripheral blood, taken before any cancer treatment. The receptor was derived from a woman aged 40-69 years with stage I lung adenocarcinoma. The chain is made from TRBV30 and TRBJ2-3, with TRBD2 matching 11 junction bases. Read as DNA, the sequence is TGTGCCAGCACTAGCGGGGGAGAAGATACGCAGTATTTT. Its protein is CASTSGGEDTQYF. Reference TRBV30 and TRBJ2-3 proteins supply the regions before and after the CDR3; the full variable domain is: SQTIHQWPATLVQPVGSPLSLECTVEGTSNPNLYWYRQAAGRGLQLLFYSVGIGQISSEVPQNLSASRPQDRQFILSSKKLLLSDSGFYLCASTSGGEDTQYFGPGTRLTVL.